The T cell receptor beta chain described here comes from a study of T-cell reconstitution after alpha-beta-depleted transplantation in children. Findings and caveats of the study: The main origin of T-cell counts and diversity one year after transplant was newly produced T cells. About two months after transplant, alpha-beta T cells reportedly came from several hundred expanded graft clones. High day-60 TCRbeta diversity in some patients came from surviving recipient T cells and thymic progenitors.

Germline lookup yields CDR1 SGHKS and CDR2 YYEKEE (reference sequence). The CDR3 contains 15 residues. Germline trimming cut 3 bases from V and 5 bases from J; bases unmatched to any gene: 6. Regarding this clonotype: The target antigen is unknown.

During its preparation, the TCRbeta library received unique molecular identifiers. One entry per CDR3 protein, called by TCRdb with MiXCR from the PCR reads. The sample shows fewer than 750,000 distinct CDR3 sequences, 25% to 30% of them seen only once. Sample: PBMCs, taken before TCRalphabeta/CD19-depleted stem cell transplant. The chain recombines TRBV5-5 with TRBJ2-3; 10 positions match TRBD1. The sequence was obtained from a boy in the first two years of life with Wiskott-Aldrich syndrome, due to receive a stem cell transplant. CDR3 nucleotide sequence: TGTGCCAGCAGCTCAGACAGGGGGCGGTTAGATACGCAGTATTTT. Its protein product is CASSSDRGRLDTQYF.